These T cell receptor beta chains were read from a single sample in a study of multiple sclerosis patients with progressive multifocal leukoencephalopathy. Libraries were prepared by immunoSEQ multiplex PCR; TCRdb keeps only in-frame clonotypes and omits some of them. The data show 25,000 to 35,000 clones, roughly 87% seen once. The sample in question was PBMCs, obtained from a patient treated with natalizumab. The receptors come from a human donor with progressive multifocal leukoencephalopathy. Both conserved end residues are trimmed from each CDR3. The D gene is left open where the match is weak.

>NA|TRBV5-1
ASSNSAGWDSPLH
>NA|TRBV5-1
ASSLDTNTEAF
>NA|TRBV7-2
ASSLASPYSGNTIY
>NA|TRBV4-1
ASSQETGGVNEAF
>NA|TRBV18
ASSPPYERYEQY
>TRBD1|TRBV7-6
ASGDRTTDTQY
>NA|TRBV20-1
SAVDGHEQY
>NA|TRBV18
ASSPGPGFNEQF
>NA|TRBV7-2
ASEKGFRTEAF
>NA|TRBV6-5
ASSYQVGPYYEQY
>NA|TRBV6-6
ASSQRQSGNTIY
>NA|TRBV5-1
ASKDGKGRAEQY
>NA|TRBV29-1
SVEAIRGYT
>TRBD1|TRBV6-1
ASSSRDSQREGAF
>TRBD1|TRBV5-1
ASSLDTTGTASTDTQY
>TRBD2|TRBV4-2
ASSQEGPSGVSYEQY
>TRBD1|TRBV6-5
ASTLGQGINYGYT
>NA|TRBV21-1
ASRRGLSHYEQY
>NA|TRBV6-1
ASSSHPGVFGYT
>TRBD1|TRBV7-8
ASSSDRGNQPQH
>NA|TRBV28
ASRRGDLGAF
>NA|TRBV2
ASIGGQQY
>NA|TRBV10-2
ASAGRSISTAGVRNTEAF
>NA|TRBV15
ATSRDPRALDEKLF
>NA|TRBV7-6
ASSLRLPAATNEKLF
>NA|TRBV6-4
ASSDLAENTGELF
>NA|TRBV9
ASSVEAQNTGELF
>NA|TRBV5-6
ASSNRFHEQY
>NA|TRBV2
ASSVGVVTADTQY
>NA|TRBV5-1
ASSLGAVDNEQF
>TRBD2|TRBV30
AWSPKGLAGSAEQY
>NA|TRBV7-8
ASSGAFTDTQY
>TRBD1|TRBV4-1
ASSQPTGNQGTGELF
>NA|TRBV28
ASSLPAGMNTEAF
>NA|TRBV2
ASSAPRGGKGGNTIY
>NA|TRBV29-1
SVESRLRNTEAF
>TRBD1|TRBV5-1
ASSRGTGWDTEAF
>TRBD1|TRBV25-1
ASSESGTGYGYT
>NA|TRBV2
ASRSRPTDGYT
>NA|TRBV28
ASNGPLRGTEAF
>NA|TRBV7-9
ASSPTTSSYEQY
>NA|TRBV2
ASSEVREAF
>NA|TRBV5-4
ASRPPGRLGEQF